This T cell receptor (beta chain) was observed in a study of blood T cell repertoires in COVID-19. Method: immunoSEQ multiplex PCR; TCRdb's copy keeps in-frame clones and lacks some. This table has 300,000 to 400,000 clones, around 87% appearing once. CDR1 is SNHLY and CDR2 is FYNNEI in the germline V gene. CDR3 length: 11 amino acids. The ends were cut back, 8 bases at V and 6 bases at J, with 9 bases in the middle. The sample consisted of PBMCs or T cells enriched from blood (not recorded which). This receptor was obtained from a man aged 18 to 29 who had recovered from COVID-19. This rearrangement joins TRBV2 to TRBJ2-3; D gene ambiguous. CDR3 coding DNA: TGTGCCAGCCTGAAGCTGGATACGCAGTATTTT. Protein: CASLKLDTQYF.